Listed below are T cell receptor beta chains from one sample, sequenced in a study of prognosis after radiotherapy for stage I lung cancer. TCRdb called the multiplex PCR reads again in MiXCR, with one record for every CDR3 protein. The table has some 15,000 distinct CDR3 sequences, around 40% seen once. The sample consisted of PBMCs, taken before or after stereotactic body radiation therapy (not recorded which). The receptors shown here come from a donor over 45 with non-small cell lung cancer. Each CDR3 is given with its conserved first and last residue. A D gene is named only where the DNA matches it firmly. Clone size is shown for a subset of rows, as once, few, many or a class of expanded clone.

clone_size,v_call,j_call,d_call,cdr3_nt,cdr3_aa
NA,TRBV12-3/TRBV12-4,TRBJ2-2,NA,TGTGCCAGCAGTATCCGACAGTGGAACACCTGGGAGCTGTTTTTT,CASSIRQWNTWELFF
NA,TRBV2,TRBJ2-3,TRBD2,TGTGCCAGCAAGGGACTAGCGGGGGGACATTCTAGCACGGATACGCAGTATTTT,CASKGLAGGHSSTDTQYF
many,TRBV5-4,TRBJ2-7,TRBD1,TGTGCCAGCAGCCACCCAGGACAGGGGGCTAACGAGCAGTACTTC,CASSHPGQGANEQYF
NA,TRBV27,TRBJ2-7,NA,TGTGCCAGCATTTTATCGGCCCAGATACTAGACGAGCAGTACTTC,CASILSAQILDEQYF
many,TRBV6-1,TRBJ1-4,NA,TGTGCCAGCAGCCTCGGGGGTGGTGAAAAACTGTTTTTT,CASSLGGGEKLFF
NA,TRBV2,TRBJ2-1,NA,TGTGCCATCTCGCGATGGGGGCGCGGCAATGAGCAGTTCTTC,CAISRWGRGNEQFF
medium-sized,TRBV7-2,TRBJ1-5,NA,TGTGCCAGCAGCTTAGAGGGGACACAGCGGCCCCAGCATTTT,CASSLEGTQRPQHF
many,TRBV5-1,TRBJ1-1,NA,TGCGCCAGCAGCTTTGTGGTCGGACCGCTGAACACTGAAGCTTTCTTT,CASSFVVGPLNTEAFF
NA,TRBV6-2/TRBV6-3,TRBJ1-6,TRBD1,TGTGCCAGCAGTTACGGGGACAGGGTTTTTTCACCCCTCCACTTT,CASSYGDRVFSPLHF
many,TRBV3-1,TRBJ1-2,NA,TGTGCCAGCAGCCAAGGGGGGGCGAACTATGGCTACACCTTC,CASSQGGANYGYTF
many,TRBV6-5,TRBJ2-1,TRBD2,TGTGCCAGCAGTTCGGTTGGTAGCGGGGGTGGCTCCTACAATGAGCAGTTCTTC,CASSSVGSGGGSYNEQFF
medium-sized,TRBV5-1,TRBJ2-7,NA,TGCGCCAGCAGCTTGGATCCGGCAGTCCTACGGGGCGAGCAGTACTTC,CASSLDPAVLRGEQYF
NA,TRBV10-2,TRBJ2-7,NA,TGCGCCACAGCGTCCTCCTACGAGCAGTACTTC,CATASSYEQYF
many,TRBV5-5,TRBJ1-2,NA,TGTGCCAGCAGCAGAGAGACCTTTTCGGCCCATGGCTACACCTTC,CASSRETFSAHGYTF
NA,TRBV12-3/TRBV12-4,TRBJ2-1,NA,TGTGCCAGCAGTTTAATCTTCGGCAGCTCATTTGGGCAGTTCTTC,CASSLIFGSSFGQFF
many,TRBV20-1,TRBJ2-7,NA,TGCAGTGCTAGATTGCAGTCCTACGAGCAGTACTTC,CSARLQSYEQYF
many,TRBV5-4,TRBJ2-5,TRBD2,TGTGCCAGCAGCTTGGAGGGCGGGAGAGGAGAGACCCAGTACTTC,CASSLEGGRGETQYF
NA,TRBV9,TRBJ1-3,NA,TGTGCCAGTAGCCACGACCTTGGAAGGAACGCCATATATTTT,CASSHDLGRNAIYF
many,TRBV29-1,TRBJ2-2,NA,TGCAGCGTCCAAAAAGTTGGGGACGCCACCGGGGAGCTGTTTTTT,CSVQKVGDATGELFF
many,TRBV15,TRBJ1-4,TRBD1,TGTGCCACCAGCATATTAGGGACAGGAGATGAAAAACTGTTTTTT,CATSILGTGDEKLFF
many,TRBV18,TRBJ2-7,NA,TGTGCCAGCTCACCCACGGGGAACAGGGCATTCACCTACGAGCAGTACTTC,CASSPTGNRAFTYEQYF
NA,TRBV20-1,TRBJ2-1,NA,TGCAGTGCCCCGCTAGCGACTGAGCAGTTCTTC,CSAPLATEQFF
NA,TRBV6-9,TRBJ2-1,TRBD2,TGTGCCAGCAGTTCGGTTGGTAGCGGGGGTTGCCCCTACAATGAGCAGTTCTTC,CASSSVGSGGCPYNEQFF
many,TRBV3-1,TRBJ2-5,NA,TGTGCCAGCAGCCAAGGCCGGGGCGACCAGTACTTC,CASSQGRGDQYF
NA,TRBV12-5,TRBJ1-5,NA,TGTGCTAGTGGTTTGGTAAGGACTTTCTGGGATCAGCCCCAGCATTTT,CASGLVRTFWDQPQHF
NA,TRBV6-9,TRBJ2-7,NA,TGTGCCAGCATTTACAACTCCTACGAGCAGTACTTC,CASIYNSYEQYF
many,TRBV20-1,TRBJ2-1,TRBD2,TGCAGTGCTAGACCTATAGCGGGGGCGATCTACAATGAGCAGTTCTTC,CSARPIAGAIYNEQFF
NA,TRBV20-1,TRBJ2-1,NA,TGCAGTGCTAGTCGGGGGAGCCTCTACAATGAGCAGTTCTTC,CSASRGSLYNEQFF
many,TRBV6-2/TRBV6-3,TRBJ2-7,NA,TGTGCCAGCAGTTACTCTGGGCTAGGTTACGAGCAGTACTTC,CASSYSGLGYEQYF
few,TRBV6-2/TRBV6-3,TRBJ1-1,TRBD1,TGTGCCAGCACCCCCCGGGGGGGACAGGGTAACACTGAAGCTTTCTTT,CASTPRGGQGNTEAFF
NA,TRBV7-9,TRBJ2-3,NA,TGTGCCAGCAGCTCTTCCGGTGACACAGATACGCAGTATTTT,CASSSSGDTDTQYF
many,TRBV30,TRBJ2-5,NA,TGTGCCTGGAGTGTACCAGGATTGCGGACGAAAGAGACCCAGTACTTC,CAWSVPGLRTKETQYF
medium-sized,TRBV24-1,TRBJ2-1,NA,TGTGCCACCAGTGATTCCCGACCGGACAGCAATGAGCAGTTCTTC,CATSDSRPDSNEQFF
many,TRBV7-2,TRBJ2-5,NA,TGTGCCAGCAGCTTAGGACAATCGTACCAAGAGACCCAGTACTTC,CASSLGQSYQETQYF
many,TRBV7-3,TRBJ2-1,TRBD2,TGTGCCAGCAGCTTATCTAGTTCAGCGGGGAGGTATGAGCAGTTCTTC,CASSLSSSAGRYEQFF
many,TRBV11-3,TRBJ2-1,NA,TGTGCCAGACCGACCCTCAGGGATGAGCAGTTCTTC,CARPTLRDEQFF
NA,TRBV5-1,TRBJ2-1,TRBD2,TGCGCCAGCAAGTGGCGGGAGGGTCCCTACAATGAGCAGTTCTTC,CASKWREGPYNEQFF
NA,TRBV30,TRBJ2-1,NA,TGTGCCGGGGGAGGAGGGGGGAGGAATGAGCAGTTCTTC,CAGGGGGRNEQFF
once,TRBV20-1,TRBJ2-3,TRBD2,TGCAGTGCTAGCCCGCCTAGCGGGCTCAGCACAGATACGCAGTATTTT,CSASPPSGLSTDTQYF
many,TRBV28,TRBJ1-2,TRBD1,TGTGCCAGCAGTCTTGGGGACAGCGGGCTCCTTGGCTACACCTTC,CASSLGDSGLLGYTF
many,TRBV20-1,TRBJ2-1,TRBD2,TGCAGTGCTGGAACTAGCGGGAGGTTCAATGAGCAGTTCTTC,CSAGTSGRFNEQFF
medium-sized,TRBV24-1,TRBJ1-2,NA,TGTGCCACCAGTGAATCCGGGGCCTTTACCTACACCTTC,CATSESGAFTYTF
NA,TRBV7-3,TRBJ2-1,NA,TGTGCCACCTCCCGTGGGGACTACAATGAGCAGTTCTTC,CATSRGDYNEQFF
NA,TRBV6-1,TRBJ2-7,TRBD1,TGTGCCAGCAGTGAATCGGGGACAGTACACGAGCAGTACTTT,CASSESGTVHEQYF
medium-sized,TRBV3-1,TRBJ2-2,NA,TGTGCCAGCAGCGACAACCGGGAGCTGTTTTTT,CASSDNRELFF
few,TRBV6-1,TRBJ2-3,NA,TGTGCCAGCAGTGAGGTGTTCGCCCGAGGCACAGATACGCAGTATTTT,CASSEVFARGTDTQYF
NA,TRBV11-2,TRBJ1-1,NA,TGTGCCAGCAGCCCGGACTTGGGGACTGAAGCTTTCTTT,CASSPDLGTEAFF
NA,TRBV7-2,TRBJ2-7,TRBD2,TGTGCCAGCAGCTCTCAGGGGAGCGGGAGATCTTCGACCTACGAGCAGTACTTC,CASSSQGSGRSSTYEQYF
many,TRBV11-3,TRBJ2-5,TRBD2,TGTGCCAGCAGCTTAGAACGTGGCGGGAGAGAGCAAGAGACCCAGTACTTC,CASSLERGGREQETQYF
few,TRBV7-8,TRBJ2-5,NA,TGTGCCAGCAGCTTAGAGTTGTATTCAGGGTTTGGGAAAGAGACCCAGTACTTC,CASSLELYSGFGKETQYF
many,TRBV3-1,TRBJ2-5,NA,TGTGCCAGCAGCCAAGGGTGGGGCGGCCAAGAGACCCAGTACTTC,CASSQGWGGQETQYF
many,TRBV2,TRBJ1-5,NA,TGTGCCAGCAGTGAAAGACTAATCAATCAGCCCCAGCATTTT,CASSERLINQPQHF
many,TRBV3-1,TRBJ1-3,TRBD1,TGTGCCAGCAGCCCGGGGACAGCCGGAAACACCATATATTTT,CASSPGTAGNTIYF
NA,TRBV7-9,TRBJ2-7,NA,TGTGCCAGCAGCTTAGGGGACTACGAGCAGTACTTC,CASSLGDYEQYF
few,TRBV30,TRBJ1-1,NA,TGTGCCTGGAGTGTAGGGGGGGGGGGGGCTCACACTGAAGCTTTCTTT,CAWSVGGGGAHTEAFF
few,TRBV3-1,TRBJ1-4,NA,TGTGCCAGCAGCCCCCGGAGGGGGGACAATGAAAAACTGTTTTTT,CASSPRRGDNEKLFF
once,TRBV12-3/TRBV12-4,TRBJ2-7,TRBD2,TGTGCCAGCAGTTTAGCAGGTACTAGCGGGAGTTCGGTGCAGTACTTC,CASSLAGTSGSSVQYF
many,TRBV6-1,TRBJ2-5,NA,TGTGCCAGCAGTGAGGTATCAACAGAGACCCAGTACTTC,CASSEVSTETQYF
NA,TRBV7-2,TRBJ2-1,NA,TGCGCCAGCAGCTTAATTGATGAGCAGTTCTTC,CASSLIDEQFF
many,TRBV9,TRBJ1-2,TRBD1,TGTGCCAGCAGCCTTTCAGCGGACAGGGGGCATGGCTACACCTTC,CASSLSADRGHGYTF